The next 25 T cell receptor beta chains were all read from a single sample in a study of OX40 agonist ivuxolimab in advanced cancers. Profiled with immunoSEQ multiplex PCR; TCRdb holds only in-frame clones, not every one. The table has about 80,000 clones, about four fifths seen once. The source material was CD4+ or CD8+ T cells sorted from blood, sampled in a trial of the OX40 agonist ivuxolimab. The receptors were gathered from an adult with an advanced solid tumor such as melanoma, head and neck, liver or kidney cancer.

CDR3 bases: TGTGCCAGCAGTACACAGCTGTCCCTTCAAGAGACCCAGTACTTC. Protein: CASSTQLSLQETQYF. The chain uses TRBV6-5 and TRBJ2-5; D remains ambiguous. Germline CDR1 reads MNHEY; CDR2 reads SVGAGI. V lost 5 bases and J lost 2, with 15 bases in between. The CDR3 is 15 amino acids.

The CDR3: CASSLNLASGRSTDTQYF. The DNA of the CDR3 is TGTGCCAGCAGCTTAAATCTGGCTAGCGGGAGAAGCACAGATACGCAGTATTTT. The V gene is TRBV7-7, the J gene TRBJ2-3; 10 bases are shared with TRBD2. Per germline, CDR1 SSHAT and CDR2 FNYEAQ (reference sequence). The CDR3 totals 18 residues. Losses at the gene ends were 2 bases for V and 0 bases for J; bases not matched to a gene: 8.

This clone is a singleton in its sample. The chain couples TRBV7-2 to TRBJ1-6; possible D gene TRBD1, 5 bases. The CDR3 is 14 residues long. V lost 11 bases and J 8 bases, leaving 19 bases between the germline ends. CDR1 and CDR2 (germline): SGHTA, FQGNSA. In nucleotides, the CDR3 is TGTGCCTCCGTCGGTTTGGCCAGGGATTCACCCCTCCACTTT. It yields the protein CASVGLARDSPLHF.

This clone was counted a single time. The chain recombines TRBV5-5 with TRBJ1-4; no clear D gene. The CDR3 has 15 residues. Per the germline V gene, CDR1 is SGHKS and CDR2 is YYEKEE (reference sequence). V lost 6 bases and J lost 0, with 12 bases in between. The CDR3 loop reads CASTPYLATNEKLFF. The CDR3, as DNA: TGTGCCAGCACCCCTTACCTTGCAACTAATGAAAAACTGTTTTTT.

The chain carries TRBV10-3 and TRBJ1-5; 7 bases fit TRBD1. This CDR3 comprises 15 residues. Germline values: CDR1 ENHRY, CDR2 SYGVKD. Trimming cost V 10 bases and J 5 bases; bases outside gene matches: 14. CDR3 DNA sequence: TGTGCCACCAGAACAGGGGTTCCCGACGATCAGCCCCAGCATTTT. This sequence encodes CATRTGVPDDQPQHF.

The chain has TRBV5-6 and TRBJ1-1; no clear D. V gave up 1 base and J gave up 5 bases, with 9 bases separating them. The CDR3 has 13 residues. CDR1 is SGHDT and CDR2 is YYEEEE in the germline V gene. The CDR3 here is CASSLWVSTEAFF. DNA for the CDR3: TGTGCCAGCAGCTTGTGGGTATCAACTGAAGCTTTCTTT.

The J gene is TRBJ1-4, the V gene TRBV20-1; D ambiguous. This CDR3 is built from 11 residues. The ends were cut back, 5 bases at V and 5 bases at J, with 6 bases in the middle. Germline V gene lookup returns CDR1 DFQATT and CDR2 SNEGSKA (reference sequence). CDR3 residues: CSAETNEKLFF. The CDR3 coding sequence is TGCAGTGCTGAAACCAATGAAAAACTGTTTTTT.

The V and J genes are TRBV13 and TRBJ2-7; 7 nucleotides match TRBD1. Germline CDR1 PRHDT, CDR2 FYEKMQ (reference sequence). The length of the CDR3 is 16 residues. After removal of 5 bases from V and 7 bases from J, the junction contained 17 bases not matched to a gene. The chain's CDR3 is CASSKAAGTAPEEQYF. The CDR3 DNA is TGTGCCAGCAGCAAAGCCGCCGGGACAGCCCCAGAGGAGCAGTACTTC. Full variable domain (rest looked up from reference TRBV13 and TRBJ2-7): AAGVIQSPRHLIKEKRETATLKCYPIPRHDTVYWYQQGPGQDPQFLISFYEKMQSDKGSIPDRFSAQQFSDYHSELNMSSLELGDSALYFCASSKAAGTAPEEQYFGPGTRLTVT.

The chain joins TRBV9 to TRBJ1-3; TRBD1 agrees at 7 bases. The CDR3 is 15 residues long. V lost 4 bases, J lost 5 bases, and 9 bases stayed unmatched. Germline V lookup: CDR1 SGDLS, CDR2 YYNGEE. DNA of the CDR3: TGTGCCAGCAGCTCCCCAGGGGGACTGAGAAACACCATATATTTT. It yields the protein CASSSPGGLRNTIYF.

This rearrangement joins TRBV6-5 to TRBJ2-5; D call uncertain. Trimming stripped 4 bases from V and 5 bases from J, with 8 bases between. Germline CDR1 and CDR2: MNHEY and SVGAGI. The CDR3 covers 12 residues. The CDR3 nucleotides are TGTGCCAGCAGTTCACTCGGGGAGACCCAGTACTTC. The encoded protein is CASSSLGETQYF.

This clone was seen a handful of times. CDR3 DNA: TGCGCCAGCAGCTTGGGACTAGAACGGACAGATACGCAGTATTTT. Translating it yields CASSLGLERTDTQYF. The chain uses TRBV5-1 and TRBJ2-3; possible D gene TRBD2, 6 bases. Trimming stripped 0 bases from V and 3 bases from J, with 11 bases between. Germline V lookup: CDR1 SGHRS, CDR2 YFSETQ. The CDR3 consists of 15 residues.

The chain has TRBV5-1 and TRBJ2-1; 9 nucleotides line up with TRBD2. Germline CDR1 SGHRS, CDR2 YFSETQ. The CDR3 is 16 residues long. The V and J ends lost 4 bases and 7 bases, in that order; junction bases with no gene match: 12. The CDR3 DNA sequence: TGCGCCAGCAGCATACGAGTTACTAGCGGGCCGAATGAGCAGTTCTTC. This sequence encodes CASSIRVTSGPNEQFF.

This chain joins TRBV10-3 and TRBJ2-1; TRBD2 matches at 15 bases. CDR3 size: 20 residues. Germline V CDR1 and CDR2: ENHRY, SYGVKD. V shed 6 bases and J 2 bases; nucleotides not matched to a gene: 14. The CDR3: CAISSQTGLAGGYTYNEQFF. As DNA, the CDR3 is TGTGCCATCAGCTCGCAAACGGGACTAGCGGGAGGTTACACCTACAATGAGCAGTTCTTC.

The V call is TRBV5-6, the J call TRBJ1-3, with a possible D match to TRBD1 (5 bases). The CDR3 runs to 16 residues. V was shortened by 5 bases and J by 2 bases, with 17 bases between the two germline ends. Germline V gives CDR1 SGHDT, CDR2 YYEEEE. The DNA for the CDR3 is TGTGCCAGCAGTCGCCTTAGTGGGACGGCTGGAAACACCATATATTTT. Translation: CASSRLSGTAGNTIYF.

J is TRBJ1-4 and V is TRBV5-1, with D possibly matching TRBD1 (5 bases). Trimming took 5 bases from V and 5 from J, leaving 16 bases between them. The CDR3 loop spans 15 amino acids. Germline values: CDR1 SGHRS, CDR2 YFSETQ. CDR3: CASSFAGTGNEKLFF. The DNA of the CDR3 is TGCGCCAGCAGTTTCGCCGGGACGGGGAATGAAAAACTGTTTTTT.

V and J are TRBV28 and TRBJ1-1; D not certain. CDR1 is MDHEN, CDR2 SYDVKM, per germline. Trimming left V 4 bases short and J 6 bases short, with 6 bases between. The CDR3 spans 11 residues. CDR3 region: CASSYYAEAFF. The CDR3, as DNA: TGTGCCAGCAGTTACTACGCTGAAGCTTTCTTT.

This clone was seen only once. DNA of the CDR3: TGTGCCAGTAGTATATCCAGAGAGGGCTTCTACGAGCAGTACTTC. Protein: CASSISREGFYEQYF. This chain uses TRBV19 with TRBJ2-5; a weak D match, TRBD2 (5 bases). The J call could be wrong; TRBJ2-7 is a better fit for the DNA end. CDR1 and CDR2 from the germline V gene are LNHDA and SQIVND (reference sequence). The CDR3 runs 15 residues.

This CDR3 is CATGHYEEKLFF. The CDR3 coding sequence is TGTGCCACTGGGCATTATGAGGAAAAACTGTTTTTT. The genes are TRBV19 and TRBJ1-4; no firm D call. The germline V gene has CDR1 LNHDA and CDR2 SQIVND (reference sequence). There are 12 residues in the CDR3. Trimming took 10 bases from V and 8 from J, leaving 14 bases between them.

J is TRBJ1-2 and V is TRBV29-1; the match to TRBD1 covers 8 bases. This CDR3 region has 15 residues. Germline CDR1 reads SQVTM; CDR2 reads ANQGSEA. J was trimmed by 4 bases and V by 5 bases; bases with no gene match: 12. Written as DNA, the CDR3 is TGCAGCGTTACCGGGACAGGACCTTCTAGCTATGGCTACACCTTC. Translating gives CSVTGTGPSSYGYTF.

The chain recombines TRBV4-3 with TRBJ1-3; no reliable D call. In germline, CDR1 is LGHNA, CDR2 YSLEER. The V end lost 0 bases, the J end lost 2 bases, and 8 bases lay between the germline ends. The CDR3 loop spans 15 amino acids. Here the CDR3 reads CASSQEPGPGNTIYF. CDR3 nucleotide sequence: TGCGCCAGCAGCCAAGAGCCAGGACCTGGAAACACCATATATTTT.

The genes are TRBV6-6 and TRBJ2-1; perhaps D is TRBD1 or TRBD2 (5 bases each). Trimming shortened V by 6 bases and J by 5 bases, and 20 bases separated the two germline ends. Germline V gives CDR1 MNHNY, CDR2 SVGAGI (reference sequence). This CDR3 contains 16 residues. As DNA, the CDR3 is TGTGCCAGCAGCCCCCGGTTGGGGGTGACCCACAATGAGCAGTTCTTC. It codes for CASSPRLGVTHNEQFF.

This clone was counted only a few times. The rearrangement uses TRBV18 and TRBJ2-6; perhaps TRBD2 as D (5 bases). Trimming pared 2 bases from V and 0 bases from J, leaving 5 bases between. CDR1 and CDR2 from the germline V gene are KGHSH and LQKENI. The CDR3 loop spans 15 amino acids. DNA for the CDR3: TGTGCCAGCTCACCAGCGGGCTCTGGGGCCAACGTCCTGACTTTC. It encodes CASSPAGSGANVLTF.

The chain uses TRBV30 and TRBJ1-4, with unresolved D. The V end was cut by 2 bases, the J end by 5 bases, with 12 bases between. The CDR3 spans 14 residues. Germline assignment: CDR1 GTSNPN and CDR2 SVGIG (reference sequence). The CDR3 nucleotides read TGTGCCTGGAGTTTCGCGGCTGACAATGAAAAACTGTTTTTT. Amino acid sequence: CAWSFAADNEKLFF.

The rearrangement uses TRBV19 and TRBJ2-2, with unresolved D. The CDR3 totals 16 residues. The germline V gene encodes CDR1 LNHDA and CDR2 SQIVND (reference sequence). The V and J ends lost 0 bases and 1 base respectively, with 9 bases between them. Written as DNA, the CDR3 is TGTGCCAGTAGTATAGAAGCAGCAGAGAACACCGGGGAGCTGTTTTTT. Translating it yields CASSIEAAENTGELFF.

The chain couples TRBV11-2 to TRBJ2-7; weak D call: TRBD2 (7 bases). The germline CDR1 and CDR2 sequences are SGHAT and FQNNGV. The V end was cut by 1 base, the J end by 6 bases, with 16 bases between. This CDR3 is 15 amino acids long. CDR3 sequence reads: CASSLGGGASVEQYF. CDR3 in DNA: TGTGCCAGCAGCTTAGGTGGGGGGGCCTCCGTCGAGCAGTACTTC.